These 13 T cell receptor beta chains were all obtained from the same sample, sequenced in a study of CD8+ T cells in alopecia areata. cDNA reverse transcribed from extracted RNA served as the sequencing template. Measured with immunoSEQ multiplex PCR; TCRdb has only the in-frame clones, and not every one. The sample lists about 110,000 clones, 58% seen once, with 20% to 25% in the top ten. The sample consisted of NKG2D-low CD8+ T cells sorted from blood. These receptors all stem from a human donor with alopecia areata.

This clone has just a few counts. V and J are TRBV29-1 and TRBJ2-3; D might be TRBD2 (6 bases). Trimming left V 7 bases short and J 0 bases short, with 14 bases between. The germline gives CDR1 SQVTM, CDR2 ANQGSEA. This CDR3 is 14 amino acids long. CDR3 amino acids: CSAHSGPSTDTQYF. CDR3 nucleotides: TGCAGCGCCCATAGCGGCCCGAGCACAGATACGCAGTATTTT.

The chain combines TRBV6-1 with TRBJ2-7; D is tentatively TRBD1 or TRBD2 (5 bases each). This CDR3 region has 14 residues. Germline-derived CDR1 and CDR2 are MNHNS and SASEGT. The V end lost 2 bases, the J end lost 2 bases, and 10 bases lay between the germline ends. CDR3 residues: CASSERGGAYEQYF. For the CDR3, the DNA is TGTGCCAGCAGTGAACGGGGCGGTGCCTACGAGCAGTACTTC.

Concerning this clone itself: Compared with germline, one end of the junction differs, possibly owing to a read error. This CDR3 is also generated by other DNA sequences in the sample. This sequence joins TRBV2 and TRBJ1-2, with D possibly TRBD1 on 6 matching bases. Germline CDR1 SNHLY, CDR2 FYNNEI. The CDR3 totals 12 residues. The CDR3: CASREGQFGYTF. The CDR3 DNA follows: TGTGCCAGCAGGGAAGGACAGTTTGGCTACACCTTC.

V is TRBV13 and J is TRBJ2-1; tentative D call: TRBD1 (5 bases). Germline CDR1 is PRHDT and CDR2 is FYEKMQ (reference sequence). The CDR3 extends over 16 amino acids. Trimming shortened V by 6 bases and J by 6 bases, and 21 bases separated the two germline ends. CDR3 coding DNA: TGTGCCAGCAGTACCAGGGCTCCCCCTTCAACCAATGAGCAGTTCTTC. Its translation: CASSTRAPPSTNEQFF.

This clone was seen a handful of times. J is TRBJ2-5 and V is TRBV7-8; D is possibly TRBD1 (5 bases). V lost 0 bases, J lost 3 bases, and 20 bases lay in between. Germline CDR1 SGHVS, CDR2 FQNEAQ. CDR3 length: 18 residues. CDR3 loop: CASSLALGRQGREETQYF. DNA of the CDR3: TGTGCCAGCAGCTTAGCTTTAGGAAGGCAGGGCAGGGAAGAGACCCAGTACTTC.

The chain joins TRBV27 to TRBJ2-3; possibly TRBD1 for D (6 bases). The V end was cut by 2 bases, the J end by 5 bases, with 14 bases between. Germline CDR1 and CDR2: MNHEY and SMNVEV (reference sequence). CDR3 length: 15 amino acids. CDR3 residues: CASSLVRVGQDTQYF. Here the CDR3 DNA reads TGTGCCAGCAGTTTAGTTAGAGTGGGACAAGATACGCAGTATTTT.

Only one count was recorded for this clone. The V and J genes are TRBV6-4 and TRBJ1-1, with 9 bases matching TRBD1. The V gene end was trimmed by 5 bases and the J gene end by 1 base; junction bases not matched to a gene: 8. The CDR3 is 16 amino acids. CDR1 is MRHNA and CDR2 is SNTAGT in the germline V gene. The CDR3 region has the DNA TGTGCCAGCAGTCTAACAGGGGGCGCAGGGAACACTGAAGCTTTCTTT. This encodes CASSLTGGAGNTEAFF.

The V gene is TRBV29-1, the J gene TRBJ2-1, with D tentatively TRBD1 (5 bases). V lost 0 bases and J 5 bases, leaving 11 bases between the germline ends. The CDR3 runs 14 residues. The germline V gene encodes CDR1 SQVTM and CDR2 ANQGSEA. The CDR3 sequence: CSVEDRAIDNEQFF. CDR3 DNA: TGCAGCGTTGAAGACAGGGCCATTGACAATGAGCAGTTCTTC.

The V and J genes are TRBV9 and TRBJ2-7, with a weak D call TRBD1 (6 bases). Germline V gives CDR1 SGDLS, CDR2 YYNGEE. V was pared by 4 bases and J by 6 bases, with 23 bases between. The CDR3 contains 16 residues. CDR3 nucleotides: TGTGCCAGCAGCCTTGGATCAGGGACATTAGGGAGCGAGCAGTACTTC. It yields the protein CASSLGSGTLGSEQYF. Drawing the rest from reference TRBV9 and TRBJ2-7, the complete variable domain is DSGVTQTPKHLITATGQRVTLRCSPRSGDLSVYWYQQSLDQGLQFLIQYYNGEERAKGNILERFSAQQFPDLHSELNLSSLELGDSALYFCASSLGSGTLGSEQYFGPGTRLTVT.

The chain has TRBV4-1 and TRBJ2-7; D unclear. Germline loops: CDR1 MGHRA, CDR2 YSYEKL. This CDR3 contains 15 residues. Deletions cut 1 base from V and 3 bases from J, with 13 bases between. The CDR3 DNA follows: TGCGCCAGCAGCCAAGGCCCAGATCCGGTCTACGAGCAGTACTTC. This sequence encodes CASSQGPDPVYEQYF.

In regard to this clone: A read error may produce the germline difference seen at one junction end. The chain employs TRBV7-7 and TRBJ2-5; tentatively, D is TRBD2 (6 bases). The germline V gene has CDR1 SSHAT and CDR2 FNYEAQ (reference sequence). There are 14 residues in the CDR3. The CDR3 DNA reads as TGTGCTAGCAGCCGGAGCGGGCCGGCCGAGACCCAGTACTTC. The encoded protein is CASSRSGPAETQYF.

This clone was observed a few times. The CDR3 sequence: CASSLETGDEQYF. In DNA, the CDR3 is TGTGCCAGCAGCTTAGAAACAGGGGACGAGCAGTACTTC. The rearrangement joins TRBV7-6 to TRBJ2-7; 7 bases map to TRBD1. Germline V lookup: CDR1 SGHVS, CDR2 FNYEAQ. V was pared by 1 base and J by 5 bases, with 2 bases of the junction left unmatched. CDR3 length: 13 amino acids.

This clone was observed a handful of times. The gene calls are TRBV27 and TRBJ2-5; TRBD1 matches at 7 bases. CDR3 length equals 15 residues. Trimming removed 5 bases from V and 4 bases from J; junction bases left unmatched: 10. Germline CDR1 MNHEY, CDR2 SMNVEV (reference sequence). CDR3 nucleotides: TGTGCCAGCAGTCCGCGCACCTGGGACAGAGAGACCCAGTACTTC. This encodes CASSPRTWDRETQYF.